This TCR beta chain was profiled in a study of beta chain features in type 1 diabetes. Study findings and constraints: HLA effects on TCRB rearrangement stayed unresolved here. Shorter TCRB CDR3s, moderately but significantly so, were found in Type 1 diabetes patients in all four CD4+ subsets. In type 1 diabetes patients, VDJ junctions had fewer insertions; deletions at these junctions were more frequent.

This clone has more than one count but fewer than ten. Its matching antigen is unknown. This CDR3 is also generated by other DNA sequences in the sample. The entirety of the isolated RNA underwent reverse transcription, so expressed TCRB transcripts were sequenced. Measured with immunoSEQ multiplex PCR; TCRdb has only the in-frame clones, and not every one. The table has under 350,000 clones, 14% seen once; the top ten hold 0.017%. In germline, CDR1 is SGHTA, CDR2 FQGTGA. The CDR3 loop spans 13 amino acids. Between the trimmed V and J ends, which lost 5 bases and 1 base, there was a span of 8 bases. One heparinised blood draw averaging roughly 100 mL was given by each donor. CD4+ naive, central memory, regulatory and stem cell-like memory subsets were isolated by sorting on CD45RO/CCR7/CD25/CD127/CD95/CD27.

The chain couples TRBV7-3 to TRBJ1-1, with D perhaps TRBD1 (5 bases). This receptor was obtained from a young man with type 1 diabetes. The sample was naive CD4+ T cells from blood. The CDR3 here is CASSTQGNTEAFF. The CDR3 bases are TGTGCCAGCAGCACCCAGGGGAACACTGAAGCTTTCTTT.